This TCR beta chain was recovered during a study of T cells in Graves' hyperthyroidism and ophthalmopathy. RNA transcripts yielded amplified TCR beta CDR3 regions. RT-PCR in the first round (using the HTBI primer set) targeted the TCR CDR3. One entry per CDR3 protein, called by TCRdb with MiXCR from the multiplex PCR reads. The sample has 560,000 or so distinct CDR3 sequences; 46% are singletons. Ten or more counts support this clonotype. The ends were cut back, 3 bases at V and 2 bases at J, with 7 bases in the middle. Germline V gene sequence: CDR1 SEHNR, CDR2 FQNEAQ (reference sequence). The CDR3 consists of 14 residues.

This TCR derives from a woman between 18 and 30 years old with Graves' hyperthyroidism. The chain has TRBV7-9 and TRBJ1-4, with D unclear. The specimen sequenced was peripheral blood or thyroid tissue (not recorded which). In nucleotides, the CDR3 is TGTGCCAGCAGCTTGAGCAGGACTAATGAAAAACTGTTTTTT. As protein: CASSLSRTNEKLFF.